The TCR beta chain under discussion was sequenced for a study of cytomegalovirus exposure and HLA in healthy donors. Findings of the study overall: Specificity of three CMV-associated chains for CMV antigens was verified in vitro. Subsequent analysis showed first-cohort TCR clusters tending to co-occur in 120 validation repertoires. Researchers catalogued roughly 170 TCR beta chains as cytomegalovirus-associated.

The protocol was immunoSEQ multiplex PCR, while the TCRdb copy is restricted to in-frame clones and leaves out a portion. The table lists 68,000 or so clones, 70% to 90% of them singletons. The germline V gene encodes CDR1 SNHLY and CDR2 FYNNEI. V shed 6 bases, J shed 5 bases, and the junction held 1 base outside the gene matches. The CDR3 is 13 amino acids. Separate from the approximately 670-subject first cohort was the approximately 120-subject validation cohort, to which the donors belonged. To note about this clone: No antigen is known for it.

The chain has TRBV2 and TRBJ1-5, with 10 positions matching TRBD1. Sequencing was performed on PBMCs. The source of this sequence is a woman aged 18-29 years in good health and CMV-seronegative. The CDR3 DNA sequence: TGTGCCAGCAGAGGACAGGGGGATCAGCCCCAGCATTTT. It yields the protein CASRGQGDQPQHF.